Listed below are T cell receptor beta chains from one sample, sequenced in a study of blood T cells in healthy people across ages. TCRdb fed the 5' RACE reads into MiXCR, producing one record per CDR3 protein. Of 1.5 million to 2 million distinct CDR3 sequences in the sample, roughly 32% are singletons; the top ten hold approximately 11%. The sequenced material came from blood. These receptors all stem from a woman under 40 in good health. Each CDR3 is given with its conserved first and last residue. Each record gives: J gene, clone size, V gene, D gene, CDR3 DNA, CDR3 protein. D genes are given only for firm matches. For some rows the clone size is stated as once, few or many, or as a class when expanded; others skip it.

>TRBJ2-1|many|TRBV7-3|.
TGTGCCAGCAGTCTTGGACCGGGACAAGACTACAATGAGCAGTTCTTC
CASSLGPGQDYNEQFF
>TRBJ1-5|.|TRBV6-2/TRBV6-3|.
TGTGCCAGCAGTTACGGGCCGACAATCAATCAGCCCCAGCATTTT
CASSYGPTINQPQHF
>TRBJ2-5|.|TRBV6-6|TRBD2
TGTGCCAGCAGTTACGCCCTGACTAGCGGGAAAGAGACCCAGTACTTC
CASSYALTSGKETQYF
>TRBJ2-1|.|TRBV11-2|TRBD2
TGTGCCAGCAGCTCCGTAGCGGGATATTACGATGAGCAGTTCTTC
CASSSVAGYYDEQFF
>TRBJ2-3|.|TRBV9|.
TGTGCCAGCAGCCCGCGGCAAATGGCTAGAGAGACAGATACGCAGTATTTT
CASSPRQMARETDTQYF
>TRBJ1-2|.|TRBV6-5|.
TGTGCCAGCAGTTACTCAACGGATTATCACTATGGCTACACCTTC
CASSYSTDYHYGYTF
>TRBJ1-5|.|TRBV6-5|TRBD1
TGTGCCAGCAGTTTCACCGGGACAGTGAGCAATCAGCCCCAGCATTTT
CASSFTGTVSNQPQHF
>TRBJ2-7|.|TRBV20-1|.
TGCAGTGGCCAAGAAGGGGGATTCTCCTACGAGCAGTACTTC
CSGQEGGFSYEQYF
>TRBJ2-7|few|TRBV4-2|TRBD2
TGTGCCAGCAGCCAAGAAGGGCGGGGGGCCATCTACGAGCAGTACTTC
CASSQEGRGAIYEQYF
>TRBJ2-5|.|TRBV20-1|TRBD2
TGCAGTCAAAGGAGAGCGGGGGGGACCCAGTACTTC
CSQRRAGGTQYF
>TRBJ2-5|few|TRBV6-5|TRBD1
TGTGCCAGCAGTTACGGGTTGGCGAAGGGGGCGATGGGGCGAGAGACCCAGTACTTC
CASSYGLAKGAMGRETQYF
>TRBJ2-1|.|TRBV20-1|.
TGCAGTGCCCAGACTTCGGATGAGCAGTTCTTC
CSAQTSDEQFF
>TRBJ1-3|.|TRBV3-1|.
TGTGCCAGCAGCGCACGGGGTGTCGGTGGAAACACCATATATTTT
CASSARGVGGNTIYF
>TRBJ2-3|.|TRBV5-1|.
TGCGCCAGCAGCTTGGATGGCAGAAGCACAGATACGCAGTATTTT
CASSLDGRSTDTQYF
>TRBJ2-1|.|TRBV10-3|.
TGTGCCATCAGTGGAAAAGAACAGGGGGGGAATGAGCAGTTCTTC
CAISGKEQGGNEQFF
>TRBJ2-1|.|TRBV27|.
TGTGTCAGCGGTCGCGAGGACAATGAGCAGTTCTTC
CVSGREDNEQFF
>TRBJ1-1|.|TRBV7-9|.
TGTGCCAGCAAGATGGGGCCCAACACTGAAGCTTTCTTT
CASKMGPNTEAFF
>TRBJ2-6|few|TRBV21-1|.
TGTGCCAGCAGCAAAGCCGGGGCTGGGGCCAACGTCCTGACTTTC
CASSKAGAGANVLTF
>TRBJ2-4|.|TRBV27|.
TGTGCCAGCAGTCCCCATCCCCGGATGAATGTGTACGAGCGGTACTTC
CASSPHPRMNVYERYF
>TRBJ2-7|.|TRBV2|.
TGTGCCAGCAAGAGTTGGGGGGTCTCCTACGAGCAGTACTTC
CASKSWGVSYEQYF
>TRBJ2-1|.|TRBV25-1|.
TGTGCCAGCAGTTTACCTCCCGACTCGGCCAATGAGCAGTTCTTC
CASSLPPDSANEQFF
>TRBJ2-5|.|TRBV12-3/TRBV12-4|.
TGTGCCGGCAGTTTAAGACAGGAAGAGACCCAGTACTTC
CAGSLRQEETQYF
>TRBJ1-1|few|TRBV27|.
TGTGCCACCGGCATTACTAGGGACACTGAAGCTTTCTTT
CATGITRDTEAFF
>TRBJ2-3|few|TRBV4-2|TRBD2
TGTGCCAGCAGCCAACTACTAGCGGGCGGGACAGATACGCAGTATTTT
CASSQLLAGGTDTQYF
>TRBJ1-2|.|TRBV10-3|.
TGTACCATCAGTGAGGTCGGCGATAACTATGGCTACACCTTC
CTISEVGDNYGYTF
>TRBJ1-1|.|TRBV5-1|.
TGCGCCAGCAGCTCGCCCCAGGGAGAGCTCATGAACACTGAAGCTTTCTTT
CASSSPQGELMNTEAFF
>TRBJ2-1|.|TRBV2|TRBD2
TGTGCCAGCAGGGGGACTAGCGGGACATTAGTAGACAATGAGCAGTTCTTC
CASRGTSGTLVDNEQFF
>TRBJ1-6|.|TRBV21-1|.
TGTGCCAGCAGCAGCAAGACGAATAATTCACCCCTCCACTTT
CASSSKTNNSPLHF
>TRBJ2-5|.|TRBV25-1|TRBD2
TGTGCCAGCAGTGACACTCCCCCCGGGACTAGGGAAGAGACCCAGTACTTC
CASSDTPPGTREETQYF
>TRBJ1-2|.|TRBV6-5|.
TGTGCCAGCAGTTACTCGAAATTTCACGCTAAATATGGCTACACCTTC
CASSYSKFHAKYGYTF
>TRBJ1-1|.|TRBV12-3/TRBV12-4|TRBD1
TGTGCCAGCAGTTTAGCCCGGACAGGGCCCCAGGAAGCTTTCTTT
CASSLARTGPQEAFF
>TRBJ2-7|many|TRBV7-2|.
TGTGCCAGCAGCTTAGCGGTTGGGAGCTCCTACGAGCAGTACTTC
CASSLAVGSSYEQYF
>TRBJ1-1|.|TRBV15|.
TGTGCCACCAGCAGAACAGGGATTGCGAACACTGAAGCTTTCTTT
CATSRTGIANTEAFF
>TRBJ2-3|many|TRBV24-1|.
TGTGCCACCAGTGACCGCGGACAGTCGACAGATACGCAGTATTTT
CATSDRGQSTDTQYF
>TRBJ1-3|once|TRBV10-3|TRBD1
TGTGCCATCAGAGGACAGGGAGGTACTGGAAACACCATATATTTT
CAIRGQGGTGNTIYF
>TRBJ2-7|many|TRBV7-9|.
TGTGCCAGCAGCTTAACGGGACGGCCCTACGAGCAGTACTTC
CASSLTGRPYEQYF
>TRBJ2-3|few|TRBV27|.
TGTGCCAGCAGTTTAAGAGGGCGGTCAATAGGAGATACGCAGTATTTT
CASSLRGRSIGDTQYF
>TRBJ2-7|.|TRBV27|TRBD2
TGTGCCAGCAGTCCCGATCTAGCGGACCTAGCGTACGAGCAGTACTTC
CASSPDLADLAYEQYF
>TRBJ1-2|few|TRBV5-1|.
TGCGCCAGCAGCTCAAGGCCCCCCGGGTACTATGGCTACACCTTC
CASSSRPPGYYGYTF
>TRBJ2-5|.|TRBV28|TRBD1
TGTGCCAGCAGTTTATGGGGGACAGGGGACCTCCAAGAGACCCAGTACTTC
CASSLWGTGDLQETQYF